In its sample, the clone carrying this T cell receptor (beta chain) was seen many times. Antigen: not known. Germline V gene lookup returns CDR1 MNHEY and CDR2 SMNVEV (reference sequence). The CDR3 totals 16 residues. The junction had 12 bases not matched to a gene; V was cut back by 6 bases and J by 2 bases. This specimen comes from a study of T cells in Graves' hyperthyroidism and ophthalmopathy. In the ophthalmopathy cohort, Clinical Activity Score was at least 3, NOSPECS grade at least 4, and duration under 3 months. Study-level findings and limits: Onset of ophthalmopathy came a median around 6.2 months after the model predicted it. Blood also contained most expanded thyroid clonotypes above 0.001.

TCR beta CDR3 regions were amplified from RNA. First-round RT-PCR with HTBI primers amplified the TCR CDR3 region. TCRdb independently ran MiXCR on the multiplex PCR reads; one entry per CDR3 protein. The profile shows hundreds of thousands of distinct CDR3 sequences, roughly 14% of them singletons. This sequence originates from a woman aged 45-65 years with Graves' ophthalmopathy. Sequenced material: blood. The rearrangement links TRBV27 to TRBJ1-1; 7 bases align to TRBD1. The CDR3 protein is CASSQQAGQLNTEAFF. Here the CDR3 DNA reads TGTGCCAGCAGCCAACAAGCGGGACAGCTTAACACTGAAGCTTTCTTT.